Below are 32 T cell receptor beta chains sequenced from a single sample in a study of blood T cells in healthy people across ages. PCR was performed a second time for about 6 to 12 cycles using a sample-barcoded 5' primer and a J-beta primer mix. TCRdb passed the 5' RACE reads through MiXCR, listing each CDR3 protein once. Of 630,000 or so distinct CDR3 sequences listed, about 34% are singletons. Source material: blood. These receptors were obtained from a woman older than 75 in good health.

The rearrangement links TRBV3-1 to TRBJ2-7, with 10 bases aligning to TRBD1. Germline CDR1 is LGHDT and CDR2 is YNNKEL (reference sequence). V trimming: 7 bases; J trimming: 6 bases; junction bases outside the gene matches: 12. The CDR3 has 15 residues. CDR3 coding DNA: TGTGCCAGCACCGACAGGGGGCAAGGGTCCGGCGAGCAGTACTTC. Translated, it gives CASTDRGQGSGEQYF.

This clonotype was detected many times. The chain's CDR3 is CASSYVQGVGGYTF. CDR3 sequence (DNA): TGTGCCAGCAGTTATGTACAGGGAGTAGGCGGCTACACCTTC. The rearrangement joins TRBV6-5 to TRBJ1-2; the D gene is possibly TRBD1 (6 bases). The V and J ends lost 3 bases and 8 bases respectively, with 16 bases between them. The CDR3 has 14 residues. Germline CDR1 and CDR2: MNHEY and SVGAGI.

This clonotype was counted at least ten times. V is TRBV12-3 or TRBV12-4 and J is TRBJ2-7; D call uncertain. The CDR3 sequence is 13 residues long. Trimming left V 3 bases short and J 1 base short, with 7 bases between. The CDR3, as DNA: TGTGCCAGCAGTTTGGCAGAATCCTACGAGCAGTACTTC. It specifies CASSLAESYEQYF.

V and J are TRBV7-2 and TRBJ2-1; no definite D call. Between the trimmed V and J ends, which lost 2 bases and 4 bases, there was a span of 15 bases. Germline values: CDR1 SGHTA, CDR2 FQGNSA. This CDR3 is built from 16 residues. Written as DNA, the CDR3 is TGTGCCAGCAGCTTACAAAGGGCTCTGATTTACAATGAGCAGTTCTTC. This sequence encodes CASSLQRALIYNEQFF. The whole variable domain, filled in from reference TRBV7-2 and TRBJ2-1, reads GAGVSQSPSNKVTEKGKDVELRCDPISGHTALYWYRQSLGQGLEFLIYFQGNSAPDKSGLPSDRFSAERTGGSVSTLTIQRTQQEDSAVYLCASSLQRALIYNEQFFGPGTRLTVL.

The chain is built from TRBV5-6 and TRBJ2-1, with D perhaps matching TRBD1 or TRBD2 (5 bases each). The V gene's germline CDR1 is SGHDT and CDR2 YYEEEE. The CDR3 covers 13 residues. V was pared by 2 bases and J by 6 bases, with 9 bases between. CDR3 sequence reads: CASSFGACNEQFF. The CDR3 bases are TGTGCCAGCAGCTTCGGGGCTTGCAATGAGCAGTTCTTC.

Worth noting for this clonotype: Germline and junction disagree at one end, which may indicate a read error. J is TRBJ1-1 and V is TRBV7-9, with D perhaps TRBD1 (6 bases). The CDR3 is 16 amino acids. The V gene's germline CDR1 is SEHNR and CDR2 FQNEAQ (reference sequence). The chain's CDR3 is CASSFPSGGRNTGAFF. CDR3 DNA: TGTGCCAGCAGCTTCCCCAGCGGGGGGCGGAACACTGGAGCTTTCTTT.

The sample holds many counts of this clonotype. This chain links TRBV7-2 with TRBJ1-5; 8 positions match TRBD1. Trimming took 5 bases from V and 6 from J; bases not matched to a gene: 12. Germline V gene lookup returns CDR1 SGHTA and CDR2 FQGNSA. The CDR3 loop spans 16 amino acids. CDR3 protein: CASSPQGVRGRQPQHF. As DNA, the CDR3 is TGTGCCAGCAGCCCCCAGGGGGTCAGGGGGCGTCAGCCCCAGCATTTT.

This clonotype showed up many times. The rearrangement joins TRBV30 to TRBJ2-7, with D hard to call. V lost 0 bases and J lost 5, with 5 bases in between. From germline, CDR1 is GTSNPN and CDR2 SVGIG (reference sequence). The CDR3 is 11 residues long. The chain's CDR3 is CAWSVLNEQYF. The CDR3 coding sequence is TGTGCCTGGAGTGTACTTAACGAGCAGTACTTC.

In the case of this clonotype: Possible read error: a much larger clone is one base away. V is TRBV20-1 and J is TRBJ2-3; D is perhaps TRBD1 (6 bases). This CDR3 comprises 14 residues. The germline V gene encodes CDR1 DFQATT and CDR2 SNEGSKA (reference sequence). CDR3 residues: CSTRDPRGIDTQYF. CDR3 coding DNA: TGCAGTACTAGAGATCCCAGGGGTATAGATACGCAGTATTTT.

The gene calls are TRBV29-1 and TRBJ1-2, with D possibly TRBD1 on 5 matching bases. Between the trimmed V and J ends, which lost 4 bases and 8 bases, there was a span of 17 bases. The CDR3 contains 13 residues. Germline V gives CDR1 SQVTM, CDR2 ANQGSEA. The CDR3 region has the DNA TGCAGCGTTGGACCGGGACGTCAGTCCGGCTACACCTTC. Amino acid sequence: CSVGPGRQSGYTF. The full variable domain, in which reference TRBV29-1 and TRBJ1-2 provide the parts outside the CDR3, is SAVISQKPSRDICQRGTSLTIQCQVDSQVTMMFWYRQQPGQSLTLIATANQGSEATYESGFVIDKFPISRPNLTFSTLTVSNMSPEDSSIYLCSVGPGRQSGYTFGSGTRLTVV.

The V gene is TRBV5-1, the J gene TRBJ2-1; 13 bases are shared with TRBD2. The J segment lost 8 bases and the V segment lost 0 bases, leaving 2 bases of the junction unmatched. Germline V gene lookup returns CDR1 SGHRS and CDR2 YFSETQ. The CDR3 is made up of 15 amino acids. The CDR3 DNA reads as TGCGCCAGCAGCTTGGCTGGGACTAGCGGGGATGAGCAGTTCTTC. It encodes CASSLAGTSGDEQFF.

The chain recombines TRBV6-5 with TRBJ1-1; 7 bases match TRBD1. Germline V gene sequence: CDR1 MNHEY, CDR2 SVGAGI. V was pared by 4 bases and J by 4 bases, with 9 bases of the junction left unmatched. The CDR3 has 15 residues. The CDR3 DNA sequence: TGTGCCAGCAGTTCCCTTTACAGGGACAGCACTGAAGCTTTCTTT. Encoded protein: CASSSLYRDSTEAFF.

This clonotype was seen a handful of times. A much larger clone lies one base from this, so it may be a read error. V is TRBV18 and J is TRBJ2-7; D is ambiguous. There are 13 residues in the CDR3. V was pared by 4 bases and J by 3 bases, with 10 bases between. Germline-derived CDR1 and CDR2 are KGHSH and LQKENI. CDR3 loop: CASSRGLVYEQYF. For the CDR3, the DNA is TGTGCCAGCTCACGGGGTTTAGTCTACGAGCAGTACTTC.

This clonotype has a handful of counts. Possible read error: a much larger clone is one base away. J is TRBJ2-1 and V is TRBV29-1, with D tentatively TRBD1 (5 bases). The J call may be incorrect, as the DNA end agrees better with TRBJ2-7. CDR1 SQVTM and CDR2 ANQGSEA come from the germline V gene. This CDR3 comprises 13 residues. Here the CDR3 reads CSAIGQAYNEQYF. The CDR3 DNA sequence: TGCAGCGCCATAGGACAAGCGTACAATGAGCAGTACTTC.

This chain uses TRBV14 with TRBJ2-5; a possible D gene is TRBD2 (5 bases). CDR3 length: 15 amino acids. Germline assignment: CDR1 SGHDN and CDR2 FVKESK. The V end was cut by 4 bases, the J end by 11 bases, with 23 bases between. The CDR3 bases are TGTGCCAGCAGCCCGTCTATGAATCTCTACGGGGAGCAGTACTTC. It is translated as CASSPSMNLYGEQYF.

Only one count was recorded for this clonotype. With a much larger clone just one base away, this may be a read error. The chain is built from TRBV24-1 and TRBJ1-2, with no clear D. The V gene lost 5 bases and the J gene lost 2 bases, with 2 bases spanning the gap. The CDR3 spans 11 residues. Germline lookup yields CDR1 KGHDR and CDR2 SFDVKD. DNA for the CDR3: TGTGCCACCAGTGGGAACTATGGCTACACCTTC. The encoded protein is CATSGNYGYTF.

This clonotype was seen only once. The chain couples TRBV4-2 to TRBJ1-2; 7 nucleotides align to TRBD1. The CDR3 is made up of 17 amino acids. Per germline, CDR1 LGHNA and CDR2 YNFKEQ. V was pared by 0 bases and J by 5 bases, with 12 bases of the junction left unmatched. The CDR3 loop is CASSQEGSGTGDYGYTF. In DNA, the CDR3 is TGTGCCAGCAGCCAAGAAGGGTCCGGAACAGGGGATTATGGCTACACCTTC.

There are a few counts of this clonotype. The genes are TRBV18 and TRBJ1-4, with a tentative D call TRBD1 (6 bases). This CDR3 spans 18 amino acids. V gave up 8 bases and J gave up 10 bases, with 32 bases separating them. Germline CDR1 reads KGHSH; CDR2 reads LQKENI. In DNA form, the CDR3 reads TGTGCCAGCCCCTCCACGAAAAACGAGGATAGGAGAGGGGGAAAACTGTTTTTT. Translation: CASPSTKNEDRRGGKLFF.

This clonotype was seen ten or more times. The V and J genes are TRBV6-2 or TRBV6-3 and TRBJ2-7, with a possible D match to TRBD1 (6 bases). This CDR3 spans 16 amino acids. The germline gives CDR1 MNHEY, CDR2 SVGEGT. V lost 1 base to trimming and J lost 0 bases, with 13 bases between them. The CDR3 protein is CASSYFPRGSSYEQYF. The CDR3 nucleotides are TGTGCCAGCAGTTACTTTCCCAGGGGAAGCTCCTACGAGCAGTACTTC.

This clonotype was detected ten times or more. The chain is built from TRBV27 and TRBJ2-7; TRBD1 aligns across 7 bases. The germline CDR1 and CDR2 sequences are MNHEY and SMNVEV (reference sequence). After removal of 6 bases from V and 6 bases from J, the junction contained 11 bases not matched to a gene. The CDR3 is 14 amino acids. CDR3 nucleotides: TGTGCCAGCAGCCGAAAACAGACAGGGACCGAGCAGTACTTC. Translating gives CASSRKQTGTEQYF.

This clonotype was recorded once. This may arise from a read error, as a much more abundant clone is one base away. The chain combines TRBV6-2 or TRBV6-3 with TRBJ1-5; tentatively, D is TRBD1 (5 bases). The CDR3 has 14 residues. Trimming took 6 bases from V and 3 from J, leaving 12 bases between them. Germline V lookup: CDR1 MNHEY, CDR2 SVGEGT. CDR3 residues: CASRPGHDNQPQHF. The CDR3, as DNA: TGTGCCAGCAGACCCGGACATGACAATCAGCCCCAGCATTTT.

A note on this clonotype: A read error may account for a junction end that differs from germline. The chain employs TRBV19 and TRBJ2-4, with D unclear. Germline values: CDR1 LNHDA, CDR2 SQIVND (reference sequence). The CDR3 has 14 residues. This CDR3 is CTSSIDLGKNIQYF. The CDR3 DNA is TGTACCAGTAGTATAGATCTGGGCAAAAACATTCAGTACTTC.

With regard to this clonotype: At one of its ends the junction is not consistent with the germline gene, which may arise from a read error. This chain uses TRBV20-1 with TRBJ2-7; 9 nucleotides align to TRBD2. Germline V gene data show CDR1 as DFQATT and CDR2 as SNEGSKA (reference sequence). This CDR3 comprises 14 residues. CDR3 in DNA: TGCAGTGCCAGAGGACTAGCGCCGCCCTACGAGCAGTACTTC. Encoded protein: CSARGLAPPYEQYF.

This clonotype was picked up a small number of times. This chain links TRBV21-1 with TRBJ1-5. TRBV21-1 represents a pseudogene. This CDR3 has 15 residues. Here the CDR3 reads CASSLADSQGQPQHF. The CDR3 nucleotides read TGTGCCAGCAGTTTGGCCGACTCTCAAGGTCAGCCCCAGCATTTT.

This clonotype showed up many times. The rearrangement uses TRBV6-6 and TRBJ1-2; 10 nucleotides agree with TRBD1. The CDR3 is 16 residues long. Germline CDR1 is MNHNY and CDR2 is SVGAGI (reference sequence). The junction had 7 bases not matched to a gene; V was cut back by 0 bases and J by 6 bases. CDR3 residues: CASSYSDGTGEDGYTF. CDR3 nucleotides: TGTGCCAGCAGTTACTCGGACGGGACAGGGGAGGATGGCTACACCTTC.

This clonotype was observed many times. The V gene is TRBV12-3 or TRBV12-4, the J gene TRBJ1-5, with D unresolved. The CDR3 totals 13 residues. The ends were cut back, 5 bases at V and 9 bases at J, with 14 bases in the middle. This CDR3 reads CASSPGPRRPQHF. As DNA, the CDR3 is TGTGCCAGCAGTCCAGGTCCGCGTCGGCCCCAGCATTTT.

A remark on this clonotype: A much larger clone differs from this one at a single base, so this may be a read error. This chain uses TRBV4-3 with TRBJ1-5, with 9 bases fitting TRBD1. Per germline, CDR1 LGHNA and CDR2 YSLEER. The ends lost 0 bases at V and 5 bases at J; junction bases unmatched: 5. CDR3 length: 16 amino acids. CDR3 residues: CASSQDWDRAHQPQHF. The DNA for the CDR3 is TGCGCCAGCAGCCAAGATTGGGACAGGGCCCATCAGCCCCAGCATTTT.

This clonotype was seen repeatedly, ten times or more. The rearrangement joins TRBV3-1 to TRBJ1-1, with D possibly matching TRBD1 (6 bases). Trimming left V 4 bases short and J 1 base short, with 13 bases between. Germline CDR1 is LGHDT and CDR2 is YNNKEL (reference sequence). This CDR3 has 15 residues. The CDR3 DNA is TGTGCCAGCAGCCCTCCGGGACATGGGAACACTGAAGCTTTCTTT. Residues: CASSPPGHGNTEAFF.

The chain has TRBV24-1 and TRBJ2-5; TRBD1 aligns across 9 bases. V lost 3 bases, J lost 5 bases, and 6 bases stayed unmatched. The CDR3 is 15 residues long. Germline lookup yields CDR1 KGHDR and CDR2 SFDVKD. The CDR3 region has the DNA TGTGCCACCAGTGATATACAGGGGGCGGAGGAGACCCAGTACTTC. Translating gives CATSDIQGAEETQYF.

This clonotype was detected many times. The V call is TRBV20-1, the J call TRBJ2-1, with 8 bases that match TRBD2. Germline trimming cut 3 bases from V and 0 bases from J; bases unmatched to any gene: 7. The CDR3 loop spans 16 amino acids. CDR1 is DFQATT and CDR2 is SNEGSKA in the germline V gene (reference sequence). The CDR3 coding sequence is TGCAGTGCTAGCTCCGGCGGGGGGAGCTCCTACAATGAGCAGTTCTTC. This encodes CSASSGGGSSYNEQFF.

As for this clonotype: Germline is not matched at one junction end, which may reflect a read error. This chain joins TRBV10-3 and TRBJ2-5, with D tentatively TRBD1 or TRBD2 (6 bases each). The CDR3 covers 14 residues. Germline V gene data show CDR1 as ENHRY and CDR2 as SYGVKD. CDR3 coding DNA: TGTGTCATCAGTGAGAGGGGGGAGTTGAATGAGCAGTACTTC. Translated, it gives CVISERGELNEQYF.

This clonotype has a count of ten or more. The CDR3 spells CASSKVKGTDPYEQYF. CDR3 in DNA: TGTGCCAGCAGCAAAGTGAAGGGGACTGATCCCTACGAGCAGTACTTC. The chain is built from TRBV21-1 and TRBJ2-7; the table names TRBD2, a call not compared with the DNA. TRBV21-1 constitutes a pseudogene. The CDR3 totals 16 residues.